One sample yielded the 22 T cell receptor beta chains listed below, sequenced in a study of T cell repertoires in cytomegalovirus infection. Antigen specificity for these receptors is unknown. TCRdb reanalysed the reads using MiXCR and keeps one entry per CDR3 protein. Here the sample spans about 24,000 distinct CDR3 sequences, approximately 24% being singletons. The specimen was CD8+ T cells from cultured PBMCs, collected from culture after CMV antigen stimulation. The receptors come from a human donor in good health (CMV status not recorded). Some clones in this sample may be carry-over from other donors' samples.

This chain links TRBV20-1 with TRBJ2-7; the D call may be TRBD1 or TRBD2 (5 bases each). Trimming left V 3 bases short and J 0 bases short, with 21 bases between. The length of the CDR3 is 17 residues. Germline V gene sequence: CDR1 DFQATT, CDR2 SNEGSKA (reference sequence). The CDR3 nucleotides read TGCAGTGCTAGGCTAACTTCGGGGCCTTCAAGCTCCTACGAGCAGTACTTC. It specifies CSARLTSGPSSSYEQYF.

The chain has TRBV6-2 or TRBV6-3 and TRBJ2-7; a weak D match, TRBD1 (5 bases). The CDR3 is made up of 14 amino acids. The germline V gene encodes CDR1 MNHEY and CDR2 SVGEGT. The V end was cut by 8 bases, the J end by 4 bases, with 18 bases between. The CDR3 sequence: CASGKGAVQYEQYF. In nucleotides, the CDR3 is TGTGCCAGCGGCAAAGGGGCAGTTCAGTACGAGCAGTACTTC.

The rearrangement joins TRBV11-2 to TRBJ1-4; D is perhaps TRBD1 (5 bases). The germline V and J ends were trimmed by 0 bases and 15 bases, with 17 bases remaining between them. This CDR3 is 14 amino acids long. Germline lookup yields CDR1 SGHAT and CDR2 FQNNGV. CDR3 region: CASSLEDTTLGVFF. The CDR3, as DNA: TGTGCCAGCAGCTTAGAGGACACGACTTTAGGGGTGTTTTTT. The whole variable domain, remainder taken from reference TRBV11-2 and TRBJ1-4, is EAGVAQSPRYKIIEKRQSVAFWCNPISGHATLYWYQQILGQGPKLLIQFQNNGVVDDSQLPKDRFSAERLKGVDSTLKIQPAKLEDSAVYLCASSLEDTTLGVFFGSGTQLSVL.

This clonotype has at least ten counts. The CDR3 here is CASSLHPFPTDSNYGYTF. DNA for the CDR3: TGTGCCAGCAGTTTACACCCTTTTCCAACGGACAGTAACTATGGCTACACCTTC. The J gene is TRBJ1-2, the V gene TRBV27; a weak D match, TRBD1 (6 bases). V was trimmed by 2 bases and J by 1 base, leaving 20 bases between them. CDR3 length equals 18 residues. Germline V CDR1 and CDR2: MNHEY, SMNVEV (reference sequence).

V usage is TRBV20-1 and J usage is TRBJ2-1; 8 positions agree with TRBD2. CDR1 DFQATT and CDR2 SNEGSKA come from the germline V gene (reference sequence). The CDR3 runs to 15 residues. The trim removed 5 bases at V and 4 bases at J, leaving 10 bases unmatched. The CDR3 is CSAAWRGDVYNEQFF. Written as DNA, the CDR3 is TGCAGTGCTGCTTGGCGGGGGGACGTTTACAATGAGCAGTTCTTC.

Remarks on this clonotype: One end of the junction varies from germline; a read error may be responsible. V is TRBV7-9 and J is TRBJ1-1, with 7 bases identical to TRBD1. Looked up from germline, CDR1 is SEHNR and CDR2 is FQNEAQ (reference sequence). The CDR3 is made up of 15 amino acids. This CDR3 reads CASSFRQGANIEAFF. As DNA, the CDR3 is TGTGCCAGCAGCTTCCGACAGGGTGCAAACATTGAAGCTTTCTTT. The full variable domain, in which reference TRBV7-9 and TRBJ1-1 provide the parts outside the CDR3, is DTGVSQNPRHKITKRGQNVTFRCDPISEHNRLYWYRQTLGQGPEFLTYFQNEAQLEKSRLLSDRFSAERPKGSFSTLEIQRTEQGDSAMYLCASSFRQGANIEAFFGQGTRLTVV.

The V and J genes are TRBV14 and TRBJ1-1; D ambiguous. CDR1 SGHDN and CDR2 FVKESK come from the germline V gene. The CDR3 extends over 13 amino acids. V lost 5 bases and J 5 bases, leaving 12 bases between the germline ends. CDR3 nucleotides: TGTGCCAGCAGCGTTCTAGGCGGGACTGAAGCTTTCTTT. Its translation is CASSVLGGTEAFF.

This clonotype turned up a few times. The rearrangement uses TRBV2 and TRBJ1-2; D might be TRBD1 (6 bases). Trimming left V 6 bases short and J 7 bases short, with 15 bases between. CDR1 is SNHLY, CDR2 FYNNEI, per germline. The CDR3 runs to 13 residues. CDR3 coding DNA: TGTGCCAGCAGCACAGGGAGGGACCCTGGCTACACCTTC. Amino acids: CASSTGRDPGYTF.

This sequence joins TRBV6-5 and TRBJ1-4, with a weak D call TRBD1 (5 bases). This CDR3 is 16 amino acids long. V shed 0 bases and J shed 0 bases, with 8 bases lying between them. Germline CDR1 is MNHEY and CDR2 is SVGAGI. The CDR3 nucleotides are TGTGCCAGCAGTTACTCGGGGGAGTCAACTAATGAAAAACTGTTTTTT. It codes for CASSYSGESTNEKLFF.

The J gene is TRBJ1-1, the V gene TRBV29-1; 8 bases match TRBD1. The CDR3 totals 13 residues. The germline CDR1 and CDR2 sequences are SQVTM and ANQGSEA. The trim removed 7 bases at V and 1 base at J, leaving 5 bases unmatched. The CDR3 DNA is TGCAGCGCCACTGGACAGGGGAACACTGAAGCTTTCTTT. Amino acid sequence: CSATGQGNTEAFF.

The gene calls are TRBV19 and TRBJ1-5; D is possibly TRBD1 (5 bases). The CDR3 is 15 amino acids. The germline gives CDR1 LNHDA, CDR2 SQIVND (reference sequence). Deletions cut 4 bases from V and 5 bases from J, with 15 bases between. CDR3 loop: CASSNRTLKHQPQHF. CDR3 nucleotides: TGTGCCAGTAGTAACAGGACGCTTAAACATCAGCCCCAGCATTTT.

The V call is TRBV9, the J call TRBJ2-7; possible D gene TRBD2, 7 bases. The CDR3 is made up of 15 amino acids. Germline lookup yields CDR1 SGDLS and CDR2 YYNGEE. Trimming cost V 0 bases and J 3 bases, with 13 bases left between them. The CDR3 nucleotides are TGTGCCAGCAGCGTAGACGGGGGGCCTGGCTACGAGCAGTACTTC. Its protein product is CASSVDGGPGYEQYF.

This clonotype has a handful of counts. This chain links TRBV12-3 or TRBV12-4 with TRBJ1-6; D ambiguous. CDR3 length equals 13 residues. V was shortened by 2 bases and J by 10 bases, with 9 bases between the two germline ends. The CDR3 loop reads CASSLSLRSPLHF. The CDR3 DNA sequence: TGTGCCAGCAGTTTATCACTCCGATCACCCCTCCACTTT.

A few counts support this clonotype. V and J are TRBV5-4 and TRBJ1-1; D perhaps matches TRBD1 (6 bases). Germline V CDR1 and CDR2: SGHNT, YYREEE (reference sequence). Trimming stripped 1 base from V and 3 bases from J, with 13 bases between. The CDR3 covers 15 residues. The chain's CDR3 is CASSLPSRGYTEAFF. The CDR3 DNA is TGTGCCAGCAGCTTGCCGTCCAGGGGATACACTGAAGCTTTCTTT.

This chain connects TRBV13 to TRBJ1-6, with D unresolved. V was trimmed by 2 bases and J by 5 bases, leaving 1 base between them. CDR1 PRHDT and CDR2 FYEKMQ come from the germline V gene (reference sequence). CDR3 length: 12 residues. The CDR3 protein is CASSLNNSPLHF. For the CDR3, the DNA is TGTGCCAGCAGCTTAAATAATTCACCCCTCCACTTT.

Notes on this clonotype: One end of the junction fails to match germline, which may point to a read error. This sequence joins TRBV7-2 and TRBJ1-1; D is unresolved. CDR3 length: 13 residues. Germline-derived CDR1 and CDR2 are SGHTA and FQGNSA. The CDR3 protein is CSSSAARNTEAFF. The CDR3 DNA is TGCAGCAGCAGCGCAGCGCGTAACACTGAAGCTTTCTTT.

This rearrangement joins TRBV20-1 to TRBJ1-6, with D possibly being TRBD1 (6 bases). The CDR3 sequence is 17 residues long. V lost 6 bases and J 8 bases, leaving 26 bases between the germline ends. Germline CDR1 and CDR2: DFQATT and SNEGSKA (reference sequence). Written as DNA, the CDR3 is TGCAGTGCCCAGGACAGAGACGCCCTTTATTGGGATTCACCCCTCCACTTT. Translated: CSAQDRDALYWDSPLHF.

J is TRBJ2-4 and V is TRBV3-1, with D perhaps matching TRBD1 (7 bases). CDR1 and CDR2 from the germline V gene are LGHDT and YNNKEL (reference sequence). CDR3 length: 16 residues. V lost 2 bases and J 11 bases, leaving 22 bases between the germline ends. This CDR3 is CASSQSTGAKAGFQYF. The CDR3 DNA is TGTGCCAGCAGCCAATCTACAGGGGCGAAAGCGGGTTTTCAGTACTTC.

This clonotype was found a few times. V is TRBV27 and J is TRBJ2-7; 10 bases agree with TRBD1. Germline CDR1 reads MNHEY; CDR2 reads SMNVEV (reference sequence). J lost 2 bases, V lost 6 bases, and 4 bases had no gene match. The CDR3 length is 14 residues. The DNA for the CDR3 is TGTGCCAGCAGCAGGACAGGGGGGGCCTACGAGCAGTACTTC. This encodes CASSRTGGAYEQYF.

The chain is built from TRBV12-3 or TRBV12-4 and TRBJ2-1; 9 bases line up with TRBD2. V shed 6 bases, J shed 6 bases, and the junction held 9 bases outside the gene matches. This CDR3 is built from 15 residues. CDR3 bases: TGTGCCAGCAGATTTAGCGGGGGAAGCCCCAATGAGCAGTTCTTC. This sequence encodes CASRFSGGSPNEQFF.

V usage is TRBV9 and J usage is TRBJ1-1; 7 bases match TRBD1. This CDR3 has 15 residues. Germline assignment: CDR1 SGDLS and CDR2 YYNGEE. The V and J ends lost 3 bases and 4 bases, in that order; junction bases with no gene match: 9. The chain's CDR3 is CASSGERGPVTEAFF. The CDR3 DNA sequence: TGTGCCAGCAGCGGAGAGAGGGGGCCCGTCACTGAAGCTTTCTTT.

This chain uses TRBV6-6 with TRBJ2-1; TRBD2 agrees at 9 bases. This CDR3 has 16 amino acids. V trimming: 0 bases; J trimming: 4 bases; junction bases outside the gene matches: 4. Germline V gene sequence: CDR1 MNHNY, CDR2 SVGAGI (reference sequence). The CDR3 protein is CASSYSRGGKYNEQFF. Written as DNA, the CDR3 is TGTGCCAGCAGTTACTCGCGGGGGGGCAAGTACAATGAGCAGTTCTTC.